These 8 T cell receptor beta chains were all obtained from the same sample, sequenced in a study of blood T cell repertoires in COVID-19 (TCRdb year 2020). The method behind the library was the immunoSEQ multiplex PCR assay. This immuneACCESS table, as held by TCRdb, lists in-frame sequences with V and J called but not all clones. Of the missing ones, under half trace to an unresolved V gene in checked studies; the others have no known cause. This sample is represented by more than 45,000 clones; just over 90% of them were singletons. 5.1% of the sample is taken by the ten largest. The specimen sequenced was peripheral blood. The source of these receptors is a man between 65 and 85 years old with acute or convalescent COVID-19.

The chain employs TRBV2 and TRBJ1-6, with 10 bases lining up with TRBD1. CDR1 and CDR2 from the germline V gene are SNHLY and FYNNEI. The V segment lost 6 bases and the J segment 7 bases; nucleotides outside the gene matches: 6. There are 15 residues in the CDR3. The CDR3 nucleotides read TGTGCCAGCAGAATAGGACAGGGGGGCAATTCACCCCTCCACTTT. This gives the protein CASRIGQGGNSPLHF.

This chain joins TRBV7-9 and TRBJ1-5, with 9 bases that match TRBD1. CDR1 is SEHNR and CDR2 is FQNEAQ in the germline V gene (reference sequence). This CDR3 contains 17 residues. Trimming at V came to 1 base and at J to 0 bases, leaving 4 bases not matched to a gene. CDR3 loop: CASSLVGTGISNQPQHF. The DNA of the CDR3 is TGTGCCAGCAGCTTAGTAGGGACAGGGATTAGCAATCAGCCCCAGCATTTT.

This clone was found a few times. The chain is built from TRBV25-1 and TRBJ1-2, with D perhaps matching TRBD1 (6 bases). The CDR3 runs to 14 residues. V lost 2 bases and J 4 bases, leaving 11 bases between the germline ends. CDR1 and CDR2 (germline): MGHDK, SYGVNS. CDR3: CASSEGGTVYGYTF. CDR3 bases: TGTGCCAGCAGTGAAGGGGGCACCGTCTATGGCTACACCTTC.

V usage is TRBV25-1 and J usage is TRBJ2-7, with 9 bases lining up with TRBD1. The CDR3 loop spans 14 amino acids. The trim removed 10 bases at V and 3 bases at J, leaving 10 bases unmatched. The V gene's germline CDR1 is MGHDK and CDR2 SYGVNS. The CDR3 loop reads CATASEGQGYEQYF. For the CDR3, the DNA is TGTGCCACCGCCTCCGAGGGACAGGGCTACGAGCAGTACTTC.

The chain has TRBV7-2 and TRBJ1-1; D unresolved. V shed 5 bases and J shed 6 bases, with 16 bases lying between them. The germline V gene has CDR1 SGHTA and CDR2 FQGNSA. The CDR3 length is 14 residues. The chain's CDR3 is CASSPGRGRPEAFF. The DNA for the CDR3 is TGTGCCAGCAGCCCGGGGAGAGGTAGGCCTGAAGCTTTCTTT.

This sequence joins TRBV16 and TRBJ2-7; possible D gene TRBD1, 7 bases. The CDR3 loop spans 17 amino acids. The germline gives CDR1 KGHSY, CDR2 FQNENV. V lost 0 bases, J lost 3 bases, and 18 bases lay in between. CDR3 region: CASSQSGRAQGGYEQYF. The CDR3 DNA reads as TGTGCCAGCAGCCAATCTGGCAGGGCGCAGGGGGGCTACGAGCAGTACTTC.

Comment on this clone: One end of the junction varies from germline; a read error may be responsible. The chain couples TRBV11-3 to TRBJ1-4; D is uncertain. The CDR3 loop spans 16 amino acids. CDR1 and CDR2 from the germline V gene are SGHNT and YENEEA. CDR3 in DNA: TGTGCCAGCAGCCCCCGTTGGAGGGCCCTCGATACATCAGAAATTTTT. It is translated as CASSPRWRALDTSEIF.

This sequence joins TRBV6-1 and TRBJ1-2, with D possibly being TRBD1 (6 bases). The CDR3 spans 15 residues. Germline values: CDR1 MNHNS, CDR2 SASEGT. Trimming shortened V by 3 bases and J by 8 bases, and 19 bases separated the two germline ends. The CDR3: CASSEHTGSKLGYTF. CDR3 in DNA: TGTGCCAGCAGTGAGCATACAGGGTCGAAACTCGGCTACACCTTC.